Detailed here is one TCR beta chain. This CDR3 has 13 amino acids. V gave up 2 bases and J gave up 10 bases, with 14 bases separating them. The germline gives CDR1 KGHSH, CDR2 LQKENI. Repertoires were generated with immunoSEQ multiplex PCR, while TCRdb's copy carries only in-frame clones and drops some. The profile covers 110,000 or so clones, with just over 90% appearing a single time and about 1.5% taken by the ten largest. This sample is drawn from a study of T cells after somatic rescue of genetic block. Material for sequencing was peripheral blood mononuclear cells (PBMCs). This receptor was taken from a woman aged 18 to 35. J is TRBJ1-1 and V is TRBV18; D not certain. The CDR3 protein is CASSPGRPKGAFF. The CDR3 DNA sequence: TGTGCCAGCTCACCAGGTCGACCAAAGGGAGCTTTCTTT. Full variable domain (rest looked up from reference TRBV18 and TRBJ1-1): NAGVMQNPRHLVRRRGQEARLRCSPMKGHSHVYWYRQLPEEGLKFMVYLQKENIIDESGMPKERFSAEFPKEGPSILRIQQVVRGDSAAYFCASSPGRPKGAFFGQGTRLTVV.